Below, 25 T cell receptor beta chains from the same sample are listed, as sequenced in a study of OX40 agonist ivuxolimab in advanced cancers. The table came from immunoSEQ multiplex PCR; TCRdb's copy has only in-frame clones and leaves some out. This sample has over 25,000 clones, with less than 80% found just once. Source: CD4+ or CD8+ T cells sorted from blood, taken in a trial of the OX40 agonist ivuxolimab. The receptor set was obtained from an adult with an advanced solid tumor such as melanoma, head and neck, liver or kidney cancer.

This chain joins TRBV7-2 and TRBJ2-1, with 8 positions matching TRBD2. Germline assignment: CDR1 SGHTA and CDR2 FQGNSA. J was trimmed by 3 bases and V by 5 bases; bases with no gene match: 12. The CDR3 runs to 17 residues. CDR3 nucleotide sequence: TGTGCCAGCAGCGAGTGGGGTTTTGCGGGGGGCTACAATGAGCAGTTCTTC. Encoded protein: CASSEWGFAGGYNEQFF.

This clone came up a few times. The CDR3 DNA sequence: TGTGCCAGCAGCTTAGGGGCAGATACGCAGTATTTT. As protein: CASSLGADTQYF. This chain connects TRBV11-2 to TRBJ2-3; no clear D. Germline CDR1 and CDR2: SGHAT and FQNNGV. The CDR3 runs 12 residues. The germline V and J ends were trimmed by 1 base and 4 bases, with 3 bases remaining between them. The full variable domain, rest sourced from reference TRBV11-2 and TRBJ2-3, is EAGVAQSPRYKIIEKRQSVAFWCNPISGHATLYWYQQILGQGPKLLIQFQNNGVVDDSQLPKDRFSAERLKGVDSTLKIQPAKLEDSAVYLCASSLGADTQYFGPGTRLTVL.

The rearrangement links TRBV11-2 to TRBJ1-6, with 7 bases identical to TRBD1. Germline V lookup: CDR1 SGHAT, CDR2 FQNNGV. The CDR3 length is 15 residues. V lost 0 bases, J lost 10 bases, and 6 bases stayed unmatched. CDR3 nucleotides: TGTGCCAGCAGCTTAGAAGGGACAGTCTTCTCACCCCTCCACTTT. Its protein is CASSLEGTVFSPLHF.

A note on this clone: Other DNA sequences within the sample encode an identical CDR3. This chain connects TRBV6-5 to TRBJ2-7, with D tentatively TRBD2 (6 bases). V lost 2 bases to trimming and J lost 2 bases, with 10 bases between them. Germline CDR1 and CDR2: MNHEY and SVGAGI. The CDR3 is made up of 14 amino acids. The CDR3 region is CASSYGTGAYEQYF. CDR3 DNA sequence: TGTGCCAGCAGTTACGGGACGGGGGCCTACGAGCAGTACTTC.

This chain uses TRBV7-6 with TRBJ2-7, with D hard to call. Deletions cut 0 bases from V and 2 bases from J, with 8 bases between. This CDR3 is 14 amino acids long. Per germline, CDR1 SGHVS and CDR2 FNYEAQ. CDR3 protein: CASSLADRPYEQYF. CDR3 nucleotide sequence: TGTGCCAGCAGCTTAGCGGACCGCCCCTACGAGCAGTACTTC.

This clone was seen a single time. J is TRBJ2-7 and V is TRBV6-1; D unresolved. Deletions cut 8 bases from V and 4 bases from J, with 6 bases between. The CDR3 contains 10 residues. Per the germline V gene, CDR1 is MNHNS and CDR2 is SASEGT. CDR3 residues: CASGVYEQYF. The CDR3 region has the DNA TGTGCCAGCGGGGTTTACGAGCAGTACTTC.

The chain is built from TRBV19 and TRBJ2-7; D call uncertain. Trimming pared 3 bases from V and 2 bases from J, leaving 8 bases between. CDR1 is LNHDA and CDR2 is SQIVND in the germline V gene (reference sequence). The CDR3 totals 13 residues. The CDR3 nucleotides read TGTGCCAGTAGTATCGGCAGAGCCTACGAGCAGTACTTC. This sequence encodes CASSIGRAYEQYF.

The CDR3 DNA sequence: TGTGCCAGCAGTTACTCCGGGATAATCTCTGGAAACACCATATATTTT. Translated: CASSYSGIISGNTIYF. This rearrangement joins TRBV6-6 to TRBJ1-3; the D is unclear. The V gene lost 0 bases and the J gene lost 0 bases, with 9 bases spanning the gap. Germline V CDR1 and CDR2: MNHNY, SVGAGI (reference sequence). The CDR3 contains 16 residues.

CDR3 sequence reads: CASSQDRDRVYDTQYF. CDR3 nucleotide sequence: TGCGCCAGCAGCCAAGATAGGGACAGGGTATATGATACGCAGTATTTT. The gene calls are TRBV4-1 and TRBJ2-3; TRBD1 matches at 9 bases. The CDR3 is 16 residues long. CDR1 is MGHRA and CDR2 is YSYEKL in the germline V gene. V was clipped by 0 bases and J by 6 bases; unmatched bases: 7.

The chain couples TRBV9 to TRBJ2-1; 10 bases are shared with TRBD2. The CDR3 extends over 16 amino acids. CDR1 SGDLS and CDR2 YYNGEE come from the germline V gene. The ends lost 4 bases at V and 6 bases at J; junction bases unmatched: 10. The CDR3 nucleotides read TGTGCCAGCAGCAACTATAGCGGGAGGCACGCCAATGAGCAGTTCTTC. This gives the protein CASSNYSGRHANEQFF.

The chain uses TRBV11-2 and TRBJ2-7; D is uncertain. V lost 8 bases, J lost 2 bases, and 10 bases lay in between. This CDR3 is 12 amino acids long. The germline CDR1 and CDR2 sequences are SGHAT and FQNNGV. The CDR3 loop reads CASGLDAYEQYF. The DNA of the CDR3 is TGTGCCAGCGGCCTGGACGCCTACGAGCAGTACTTC.

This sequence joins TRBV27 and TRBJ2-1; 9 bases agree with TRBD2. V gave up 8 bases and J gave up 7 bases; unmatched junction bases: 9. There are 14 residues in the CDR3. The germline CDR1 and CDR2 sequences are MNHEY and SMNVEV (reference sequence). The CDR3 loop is CASGRGSGRNEQFF. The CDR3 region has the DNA TGTGCCAGCGGCCGGGGTAGCGGGAGAAATGAGCAGTTCTTC.

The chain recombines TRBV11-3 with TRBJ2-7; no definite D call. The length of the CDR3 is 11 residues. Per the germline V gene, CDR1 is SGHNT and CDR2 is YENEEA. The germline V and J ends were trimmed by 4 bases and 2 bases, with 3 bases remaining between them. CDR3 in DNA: TGTGCCAGCAGCTCCCCCTACGAGCAGTACTTC. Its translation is CASSSPYEQYF. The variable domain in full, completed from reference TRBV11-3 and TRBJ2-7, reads EAGVVQSPRYKIIEKKQPVAFWCNPISGHNTLYWYLQNLGQGPELLIRYENEEAVDDSQLPKDRFSAERLKGVDSTLKIQPAELGDSAVYLCASSSPYEQYFGPGTRLTVT.

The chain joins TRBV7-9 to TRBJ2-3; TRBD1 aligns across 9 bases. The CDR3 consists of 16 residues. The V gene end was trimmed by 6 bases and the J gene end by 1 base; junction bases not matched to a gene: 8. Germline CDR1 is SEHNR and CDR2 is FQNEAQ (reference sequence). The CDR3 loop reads CASRQTGGWGTDTQYF. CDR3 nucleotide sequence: TGTGCCAGCAGACAAACAGGGGGCTGGGGCACAGATACGCAGTATTTT.

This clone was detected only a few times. The CDR3 DNA is TGTGCCAGCAGCTTAGTTGGGACTAGCGATGAGCAGTTCTTC. Translating it yields CASSLVGTSDEQFF. This chain joins TRBV7-9 and TRBJ2-1; the match to TRBD2 covers 10 bases. CDR3 length: 14 residues. Germline lookup yields CDR1 SEHNR and CDR2 FQNEAQ (reference sequence). V was pared by 1 base and J by 8 bases, with 2 bases of the junction left unmatched.

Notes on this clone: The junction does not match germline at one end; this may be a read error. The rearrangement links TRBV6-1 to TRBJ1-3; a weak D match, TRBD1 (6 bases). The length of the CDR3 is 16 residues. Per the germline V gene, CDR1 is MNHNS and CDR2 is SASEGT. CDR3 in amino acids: CASREVGAGTGNTIYF. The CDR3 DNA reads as TGTGCCAGCAGGGAAGTGGGGGCAGGGACTGGAAACACCATATATTTT.

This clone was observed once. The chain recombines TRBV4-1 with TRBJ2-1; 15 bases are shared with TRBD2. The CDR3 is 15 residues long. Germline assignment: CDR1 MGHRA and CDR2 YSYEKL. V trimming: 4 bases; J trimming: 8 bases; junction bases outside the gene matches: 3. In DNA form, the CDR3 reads TGCGCCAGCAGCCGGACTAGCGGGGGGGTACATGAGCAGTTCTTC. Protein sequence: CASSRTSGGVHEQFF.

Here the CDR3 reads CASGTGVRYEKLFF. For the CDR3, the DNA is TGTGCCAGCGGTACGGGGGTGAGATACGAAAAACTGTTTTTT. This sequence joins TRBV5-6 and TRBJ1-4; tentative D call: TRBD1 (5 bases). V gave up 7 bases and J gave up 8 bases, with 18 bases separating them. CDR3 length: 14 amino acids. CDR1 is SGHDT and CDR2 is YYEEEE in the germline V gene.

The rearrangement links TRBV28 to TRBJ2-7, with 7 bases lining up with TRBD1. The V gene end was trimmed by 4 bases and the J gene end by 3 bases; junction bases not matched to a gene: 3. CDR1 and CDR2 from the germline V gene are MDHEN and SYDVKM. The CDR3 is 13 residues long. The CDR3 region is CASSWDSGYEQYF. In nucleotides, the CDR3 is TGTGCCAGCAGTTGGGACAGCGGCTACGAGCAGTACTTC. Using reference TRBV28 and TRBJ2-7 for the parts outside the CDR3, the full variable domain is DVKVTQSSRYLVKRTGEKVFLECVQDMDHENMFWYRQDPGLGLRLIYFSYDVKMKEKGDIPEGYSVSREKKERFSLILESASTNQTSMYLCASSWDSGYEQYFGPGTRLTVT.

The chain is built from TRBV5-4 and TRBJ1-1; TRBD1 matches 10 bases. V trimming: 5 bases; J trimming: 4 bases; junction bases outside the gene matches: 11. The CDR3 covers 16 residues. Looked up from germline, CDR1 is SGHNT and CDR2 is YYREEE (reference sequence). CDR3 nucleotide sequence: TGTGCCAGCAGTATTGGGGTGGGACAGGGGCCCACTGAAGCTTTCTTT. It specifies CASSIGVGQGPTEAFF.

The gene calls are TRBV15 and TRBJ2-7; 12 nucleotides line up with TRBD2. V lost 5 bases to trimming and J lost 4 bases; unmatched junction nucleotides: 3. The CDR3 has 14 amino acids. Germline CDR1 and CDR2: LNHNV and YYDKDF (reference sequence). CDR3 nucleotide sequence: TGTGCCACCAGCCCCGGGACTAGCGGGTACGAGCAGTACTTC. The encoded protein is CATSPGTSGYEQYF.

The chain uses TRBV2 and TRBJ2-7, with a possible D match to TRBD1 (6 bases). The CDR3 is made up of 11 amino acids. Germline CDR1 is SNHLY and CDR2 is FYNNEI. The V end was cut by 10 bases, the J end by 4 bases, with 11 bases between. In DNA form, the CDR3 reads TGTGCCAACCAACAGGGATACGAGCAGTACTTC. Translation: CANQQGYEQYF.

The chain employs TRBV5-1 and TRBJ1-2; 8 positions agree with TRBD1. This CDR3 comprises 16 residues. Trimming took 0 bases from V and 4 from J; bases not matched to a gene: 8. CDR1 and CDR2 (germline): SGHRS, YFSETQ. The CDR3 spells CASSLAAGGASYGYTF. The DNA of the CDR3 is TGCGCCAGCAGCTTGGCGGCAGGGGGCGCAAGCTATGGCTACACCTTC. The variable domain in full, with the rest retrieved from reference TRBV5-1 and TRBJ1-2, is KAGVTQTPRYLIKTRGQQVTLSCSPISGHRSVSWYQQTPGQGLQFLFEYFSETQRNKGNFPGRFSGRQFSNSRSEMNVSTLELGDSALYLCASSLAAGGASYGYTFGSGTRLTVV.

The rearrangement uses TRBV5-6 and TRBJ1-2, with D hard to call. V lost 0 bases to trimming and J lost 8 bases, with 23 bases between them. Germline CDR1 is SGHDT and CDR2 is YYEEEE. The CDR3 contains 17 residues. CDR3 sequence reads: CASSLGAWLERSRGYTF. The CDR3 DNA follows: TGTGCCAGCAGCTTGGGCGCGTGGTTAGAGAGATCCCGGGGCTACACCTTC.

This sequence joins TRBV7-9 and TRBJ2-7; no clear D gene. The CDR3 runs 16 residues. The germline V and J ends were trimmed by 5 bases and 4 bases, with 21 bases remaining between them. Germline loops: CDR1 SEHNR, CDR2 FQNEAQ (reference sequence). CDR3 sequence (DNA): TGTGCCAGCAGCCCCCGGTCCGGCAAGAGCAGATACGAGCAGTACTTC. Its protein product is CASSPRSGKSRYEQYF.